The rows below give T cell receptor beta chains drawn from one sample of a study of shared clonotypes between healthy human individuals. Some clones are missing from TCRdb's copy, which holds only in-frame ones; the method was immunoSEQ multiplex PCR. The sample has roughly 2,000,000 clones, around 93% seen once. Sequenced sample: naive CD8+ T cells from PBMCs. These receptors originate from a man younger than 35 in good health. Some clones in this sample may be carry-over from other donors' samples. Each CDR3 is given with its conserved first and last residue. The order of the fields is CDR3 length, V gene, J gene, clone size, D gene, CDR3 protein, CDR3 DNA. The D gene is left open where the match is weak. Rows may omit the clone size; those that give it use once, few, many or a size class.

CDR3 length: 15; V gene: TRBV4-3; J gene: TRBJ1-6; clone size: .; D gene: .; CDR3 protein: CASSQGRAWNSPLHF; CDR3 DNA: TGCGCCAGCAGCCAAGGGCGGGCTTGGAATTCACCCCTCCACTTT
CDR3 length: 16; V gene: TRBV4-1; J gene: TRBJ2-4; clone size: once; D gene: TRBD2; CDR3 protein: CASSRGGVIAKNIQYF; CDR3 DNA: TGCGCCAGCAGCCGCGGGGGGGTGATAGCCAAAAACATTCAGTACTTC
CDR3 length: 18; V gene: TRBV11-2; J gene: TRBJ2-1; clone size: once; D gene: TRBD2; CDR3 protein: CASSYNSGLAGGYNEQFF; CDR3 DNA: TGTGCCAGCAGCTACAATTCCGGACTAGCGGGGGGGTACAATGAGCAGTTCTTC
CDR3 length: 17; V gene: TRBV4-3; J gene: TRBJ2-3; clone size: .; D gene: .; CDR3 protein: CASSQGQGMWGGDTQYF; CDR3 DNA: TGCGCCAGCAGCCAGGGCCAGGGGATGTGGGGCGGGGATACGCAGTATTTT
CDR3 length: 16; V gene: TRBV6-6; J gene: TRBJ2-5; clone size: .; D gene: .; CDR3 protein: CASSYSSSAAEETQYF; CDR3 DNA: TGTGCCAGCAGTTACTCGTCTTCGGCGGCTGAAGAGACCCAGTACTTC
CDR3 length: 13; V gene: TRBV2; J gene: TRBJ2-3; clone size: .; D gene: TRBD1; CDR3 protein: CASGRGYPPPQYF; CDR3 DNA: TGTGCCAGTGGCAGGGGGTACCCCCCCCCGCAGTATTTT
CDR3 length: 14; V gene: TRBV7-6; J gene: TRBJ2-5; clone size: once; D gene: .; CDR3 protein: CASSLAGEVETQYF; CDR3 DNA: TGTGCCAGCAGCTTAGCAGGGGAGGTAGAGACCCAGTACTTC
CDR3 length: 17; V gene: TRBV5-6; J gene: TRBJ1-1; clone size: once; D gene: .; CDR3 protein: CASSLLERGPQGAEAFF; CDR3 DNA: TGTGCCAGCAGCTTGTTGGAGCGAGGCCCCCAAGGCGCTGAAGCTTTCTTT
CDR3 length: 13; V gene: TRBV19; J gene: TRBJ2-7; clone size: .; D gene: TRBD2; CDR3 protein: CASQGLAAYEQYF; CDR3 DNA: TGTGCCAGCCAAGGACTAGCGGCATACGAGCAGTACTTC
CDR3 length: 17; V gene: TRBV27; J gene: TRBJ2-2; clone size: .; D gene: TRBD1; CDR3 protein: CASSLGSGTGLGGELFF; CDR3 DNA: TGTGCCAGCAGTTTAGGATCCGGGACAGGGCTCGGCGGGGAGCTGTTTTTT
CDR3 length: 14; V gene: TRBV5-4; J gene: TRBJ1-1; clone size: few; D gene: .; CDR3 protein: CASSRTLVNTEAFF; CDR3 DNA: TGTGCCAGCAGCCGGACACTTGTGAACACTGAAGCTTTCTTT
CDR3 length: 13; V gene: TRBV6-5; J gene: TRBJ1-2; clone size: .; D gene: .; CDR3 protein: CASSYGGHYGYTF; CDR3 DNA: TGTGCCAGCAGTTACGGGGGGCACTATGGCTACACCTTC
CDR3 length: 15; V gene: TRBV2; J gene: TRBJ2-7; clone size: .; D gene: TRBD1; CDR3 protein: CASSEYRDRAYEQYF; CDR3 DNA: TGTGCCAGCAGTGAGTATAGGGACAGGGCCTACGAGCAGTACTTC
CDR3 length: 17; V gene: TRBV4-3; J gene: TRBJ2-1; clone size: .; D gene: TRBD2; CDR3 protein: CASSQGLTREVHNEQFF; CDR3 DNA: TGCGCCAGCAGCCAAGGATTGACGCGGGAGGTCCACAATGAGCAGTTCTTC
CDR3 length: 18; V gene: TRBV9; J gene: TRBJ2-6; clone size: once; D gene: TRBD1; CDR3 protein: CASSPGTGILSGANVLTF; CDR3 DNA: TGTGCCAGCAGCCCCGGGACAGGGATACTCTCTGGGGCCAACGTCCTGACTTTC
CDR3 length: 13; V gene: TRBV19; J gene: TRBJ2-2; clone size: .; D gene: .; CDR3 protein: CASSMGHTGELFF; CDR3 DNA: TGTGCCAGTAGTATGGGGCACACCGGGGAGCTGTTTTTT
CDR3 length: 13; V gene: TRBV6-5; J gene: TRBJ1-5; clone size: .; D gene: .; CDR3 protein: CASSGALNQPQHF; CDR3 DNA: TGTGCCAGCTCAGGCGCCCTTAATCAGCCCCAGCATTTT
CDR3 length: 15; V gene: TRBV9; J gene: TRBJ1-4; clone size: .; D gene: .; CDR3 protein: CASSVDGKAGEKLFF; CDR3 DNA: TGTGCCAGCAGCGTAGACGGGAAGGCTGGTGAAAAACTGTTTTTT
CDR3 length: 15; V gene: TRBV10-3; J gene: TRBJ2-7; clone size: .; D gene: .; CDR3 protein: CASKVGTTLAYEQYF; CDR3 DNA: TGTGCCTCTAAGGTGGGCACAACCCTGGCCTACGAGCAGTACTTC
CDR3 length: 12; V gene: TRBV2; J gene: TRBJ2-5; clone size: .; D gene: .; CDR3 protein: CASVQGLETQYF; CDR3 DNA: TGTGCCAGCGTACAAGGTTTAGAGACCCAGTACTTC
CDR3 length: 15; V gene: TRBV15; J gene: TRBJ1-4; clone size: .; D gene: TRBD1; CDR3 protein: CATSLPGQGEEKLFF; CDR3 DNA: TGTGCCACCAGCTTACCGGGACAGGGAGAGGAAAAACTGTTTTTT
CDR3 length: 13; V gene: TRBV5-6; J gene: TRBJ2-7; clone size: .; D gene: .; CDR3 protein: CASSLRDSYEQYF; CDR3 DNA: TGTGCCAGCAGCCTACGAGACTCCTACGAGCAGTACTTC
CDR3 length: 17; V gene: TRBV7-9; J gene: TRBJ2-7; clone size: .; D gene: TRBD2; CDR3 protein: CASSLARGSGSSYEQYF; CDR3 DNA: TGTGCCAGCAGCTTAGCACGAGGTAGCGGGAGTTCCTACGAGCAGTACTTC
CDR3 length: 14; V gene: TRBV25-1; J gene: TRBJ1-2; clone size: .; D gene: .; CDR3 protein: CASSELGGGYGYTF; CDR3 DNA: TGTGCCAGCAGTGAATTAGGGGGAGGATATGGCTACACCTTC
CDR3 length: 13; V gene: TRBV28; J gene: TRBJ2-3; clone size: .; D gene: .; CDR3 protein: CASSLQRKDTQYF; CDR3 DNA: TGTGCCAGCAGTTTACAGCGAAAGGATACGCAGTATTTT
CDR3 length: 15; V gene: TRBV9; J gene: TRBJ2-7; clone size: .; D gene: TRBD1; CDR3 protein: CASSVTGTASYEQYF; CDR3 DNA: TGTGCCAGCAGCGTCACCGGGACAGCCTCCTACGAGCAGTACTTC
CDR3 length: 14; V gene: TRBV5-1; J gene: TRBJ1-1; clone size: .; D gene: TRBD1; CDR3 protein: CASSFGRGDTEAFF; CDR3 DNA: TGCGCCAGCAGCTTTGGCAGGGGGGACACTGAAGCTTTCTTT
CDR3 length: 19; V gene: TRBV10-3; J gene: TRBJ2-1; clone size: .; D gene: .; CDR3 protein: CAISERRGTGTDKFLGQFF; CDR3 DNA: TGTGCCATCAGTGAGCGGAGGGGGACCGGGACAGATAAATTTTTGGGGCAGTTCTTC
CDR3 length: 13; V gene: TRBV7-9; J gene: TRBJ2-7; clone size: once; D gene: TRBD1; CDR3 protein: CATQRDRAYEQYF; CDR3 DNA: TGTGCCACCCAACGGGACAGGGCGTACGAGCAGTACTTC
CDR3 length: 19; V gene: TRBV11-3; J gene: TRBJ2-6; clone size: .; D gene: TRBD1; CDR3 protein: CASSSRTGTGSSGANVLTF; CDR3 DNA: TGTGCCAGCAGTTCTCGAACCGGGACAGGGTCCTCTGGGGCCAACGTCCTGACTTTC
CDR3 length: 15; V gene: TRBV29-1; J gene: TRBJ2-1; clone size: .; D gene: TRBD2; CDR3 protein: CSVEWPSGRVYEQFF; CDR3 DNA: TGCAGCGTTGAATGGCCTAGCGGGAGGGTATATGAGCAGTTCTTC
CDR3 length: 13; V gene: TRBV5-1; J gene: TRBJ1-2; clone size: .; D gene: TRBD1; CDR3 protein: CASTAGGNYGYTF; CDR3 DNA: TGCGCCAGCACTGCAGGGGGTAACTATGGCTACACCTTC
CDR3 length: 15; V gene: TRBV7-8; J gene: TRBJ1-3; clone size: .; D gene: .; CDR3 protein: CASTLNRLAGNTIYF; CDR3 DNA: TGTGCCAGCACCCTAAATAGGCTTGCTGGAAACACCATATATTTT
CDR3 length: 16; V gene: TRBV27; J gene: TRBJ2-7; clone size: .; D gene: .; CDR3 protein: CASSSLTGLTSYEQYF; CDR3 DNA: TGTGCCAGCAGTTCACTGACAGGACTGACCTCCTACGAGCAGTACTTC
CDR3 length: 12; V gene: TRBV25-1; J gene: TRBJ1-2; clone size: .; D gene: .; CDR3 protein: CASSDWGYGYTF; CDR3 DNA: TGTGCCAGCAGTGATTGGGGTTATGGCTACACCTTC
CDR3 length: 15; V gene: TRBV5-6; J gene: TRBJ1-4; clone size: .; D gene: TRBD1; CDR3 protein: CASSRGQGTNEKLFF; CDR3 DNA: TGTGCCAGCAGCCGAGGACAGGGCACTAATGAAAAACTGTTTTTT
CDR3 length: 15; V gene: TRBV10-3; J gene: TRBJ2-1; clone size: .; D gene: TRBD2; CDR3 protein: CAISLLAGVTNEQFF; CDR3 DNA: TGTGCCATCAGTTTACTAGCGGGAGTGACTAATGAGCAGTTCTTC
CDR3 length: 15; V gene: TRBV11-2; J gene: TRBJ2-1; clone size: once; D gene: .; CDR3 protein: CASSRASGIYNEQFF; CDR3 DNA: TGTGCCAGCAGCCGAGCGTCCGGGATCTACAATGAGCAGTTCTTC
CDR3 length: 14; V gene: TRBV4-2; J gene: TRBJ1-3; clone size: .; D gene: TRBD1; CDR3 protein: CASSSGTGTDTIYF; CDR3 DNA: TGTGCCAGCAGCTCAGGGACAGGGACCGACACCATATATTTT
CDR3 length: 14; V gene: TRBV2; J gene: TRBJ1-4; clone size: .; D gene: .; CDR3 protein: CASSEQGNNEKLFF; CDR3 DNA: TGTGCCAGCAGTGAACAGGGTAATAATGAAAAACTGTTTTTT
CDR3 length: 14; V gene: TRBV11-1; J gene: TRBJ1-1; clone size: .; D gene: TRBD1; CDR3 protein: CASSPTGGASEAFF; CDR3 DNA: TGTGCCAGCAGCCCGACAGGGGGCGCATCCGAAGCTTTCTTT
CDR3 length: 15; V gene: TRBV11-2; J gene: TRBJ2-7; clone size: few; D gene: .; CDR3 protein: CASSLVQGSLDEQYF; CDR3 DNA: TGTGCCAGCAGCTTAGTCCAGGGGAGTCTGGACGAGCAGTACTTC
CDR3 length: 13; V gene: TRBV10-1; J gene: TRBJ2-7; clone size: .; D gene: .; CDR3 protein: CASSEDGSYEQYF; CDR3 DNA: TGCGCCAGCAGTGAGGACGGTTCCTACGAGCAGTACTTC
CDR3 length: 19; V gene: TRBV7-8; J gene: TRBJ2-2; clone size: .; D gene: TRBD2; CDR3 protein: CASSFLPGLAGVGTGELFF; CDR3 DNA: TGTGCCAGCAGCTTCCTTCCGGGACTAGCGGGAGTCGGTACCGGGGAGCTGTTTTTT
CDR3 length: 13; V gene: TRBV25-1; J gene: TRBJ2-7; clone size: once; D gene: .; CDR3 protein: CASSDTGAYEQYF; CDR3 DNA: TGTGCCAGCAGTGACACGGGAGCCTACGAGCAGTACTTC
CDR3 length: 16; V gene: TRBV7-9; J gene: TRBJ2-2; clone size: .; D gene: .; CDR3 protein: CASSYGLARSTGELFF; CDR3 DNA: TGTGCCAGCAGCTACGGCCTCGCTCGAAGCACCGGGGAGCTGTTTTTT
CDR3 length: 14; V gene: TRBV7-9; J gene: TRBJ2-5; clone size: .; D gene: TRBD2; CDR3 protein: CASSLGELAGAQYF; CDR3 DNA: TGTGCCAGCAGCCTCGGGGAGCTAGCGGGAGCCCAGTACTTC
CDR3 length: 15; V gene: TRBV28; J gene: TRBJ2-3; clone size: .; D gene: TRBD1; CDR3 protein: CATKPRGRKIDTQYF; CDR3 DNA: TGTGCCACCAAACCCAGGGGGCGCAAAATAGATACGCAGTATTTT
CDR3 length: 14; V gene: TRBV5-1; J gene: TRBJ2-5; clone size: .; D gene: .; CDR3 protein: CASSLELNQETQYF; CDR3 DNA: TGCGCCAGCAGCTTGGAACTAAACCAAGAGACCCAGTACTTC